The 2 T cell receptor beta chains given below trace back to one sample, sequenced in a study of spatial heterogeneity in lung cancer. A single record per CDR3 protein comes from TCRdb applying MiXCR to the 5' RACE reads. The data hold 3,500 to 4,500 distinct CDR3 sequences, with about 53% observed a single time. Indicated time point: sample taken at primary tumor resection. Whole RNA from tumor, nontumor lung or frozen PBMC was sequenced unsorted. This specimen was PBMCs, taken at surgery. These receptors came from a female donor with early-stage non-small cell lung cancer.

Remarks on this clonotype: This beta chain lies outside the target of a library built for alpha chains; its clone size means little. The chain links TRBV7-2 to TRBJ2-1, with TRBD2 identical over 15 bases. The germline CDR1 and CDR2 sequences are SGHTA and FQGNSA. V gave up 5 bases and J gave up 7 bases; unmatched junction bases: 9. The length of the CDR3 is 17 residues. The CDR3 sequence: CASSLMPGTSGGNEQFF. For the CDR3, the DNA is TGTGCCAGCAGCCTGATGCCCGGGACTAGCGGGGGGAATGAGCAGTTCTTC.

Remarks on this clonotype: This beta chain is an unintended read in a library built for alpha chains; its size means little. The chain is built from TRBV20-1 and TRBJ2-4; no clear D. Trimming stripped 0 bases from V and 8 bases from J, with 17 bases between. Per germline, CDR1 DFQATT and CDR2 SNEGSKA (reference sequence). There are 15 residues in the CDR3. Written as DNA, the CDR3 is TGCAGTGCTAGAGATCTAAATGAGGCAGAGGACATTCAGTACTTC. Translation gives CSARDLNEAEDIQYF.